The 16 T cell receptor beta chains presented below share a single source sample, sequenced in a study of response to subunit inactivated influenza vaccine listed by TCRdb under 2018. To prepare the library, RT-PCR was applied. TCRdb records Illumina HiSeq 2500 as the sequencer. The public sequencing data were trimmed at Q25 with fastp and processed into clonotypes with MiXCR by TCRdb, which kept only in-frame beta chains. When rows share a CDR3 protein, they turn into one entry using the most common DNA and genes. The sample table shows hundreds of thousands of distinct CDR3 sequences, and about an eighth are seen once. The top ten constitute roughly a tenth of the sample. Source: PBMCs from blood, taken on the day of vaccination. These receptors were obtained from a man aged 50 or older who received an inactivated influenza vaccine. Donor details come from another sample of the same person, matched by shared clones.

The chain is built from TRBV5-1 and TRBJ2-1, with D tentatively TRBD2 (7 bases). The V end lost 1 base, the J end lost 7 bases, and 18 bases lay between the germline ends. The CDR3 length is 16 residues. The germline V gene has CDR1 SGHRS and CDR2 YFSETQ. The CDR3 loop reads CASSLTGRGRINEQFF. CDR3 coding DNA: TGCGCCAGCAGCTTGACGGGGCGGGGGCGAATTAATGAGCAGTTCTTC.

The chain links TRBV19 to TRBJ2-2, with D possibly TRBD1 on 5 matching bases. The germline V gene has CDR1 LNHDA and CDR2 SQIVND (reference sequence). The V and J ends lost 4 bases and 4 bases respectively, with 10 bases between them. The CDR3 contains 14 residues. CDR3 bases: TGTGCCAGTAGTAGAGCAGGGTCCACCGGGGAGCTGTTTTTT. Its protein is CASSRAGSTGELFF.

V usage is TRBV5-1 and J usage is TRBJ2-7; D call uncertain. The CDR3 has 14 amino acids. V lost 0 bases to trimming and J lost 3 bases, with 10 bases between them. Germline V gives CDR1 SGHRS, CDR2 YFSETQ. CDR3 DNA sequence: TGCGCCAGCAGCTTGGGAGGAAACCTCTACGAGCAGTACTTC. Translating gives CASSLGGNLYEQYF. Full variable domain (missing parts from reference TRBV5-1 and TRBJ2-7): KAGVTQTPRYLIKTRGQQVTLSCSPISGHRSVSWYQQTPGQGLQFLFEYFSETQRNKGNFPGRFSGRQFSNSRSEMNVSTLELGDSALYLCASSLGGNLYEQYFGPGTRLTVT.

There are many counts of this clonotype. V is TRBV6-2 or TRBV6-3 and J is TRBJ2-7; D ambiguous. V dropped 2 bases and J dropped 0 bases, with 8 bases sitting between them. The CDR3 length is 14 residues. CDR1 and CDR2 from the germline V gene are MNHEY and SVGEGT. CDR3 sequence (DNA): TGTGCCAGCAGTTACGGGCTGACCTCCTACGAGCAGTACTTC. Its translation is CASSYGLTSYEQYF.

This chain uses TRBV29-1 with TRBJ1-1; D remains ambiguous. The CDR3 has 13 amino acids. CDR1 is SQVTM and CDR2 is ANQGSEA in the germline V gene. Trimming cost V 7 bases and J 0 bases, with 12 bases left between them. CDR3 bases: TGCAGCGCACGGTGGCGGATGAACACTGAAGCTTTCTTT. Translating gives CSARWRMNTEAFF.

CDR3 in DNA: TGTGCCAGCTCACCAAACTCCGGGACTAGATCCTACGAGCAGTACTTC. Encoded protein: CASSPNSGTRSYEQYF. V is TRBV18 and J is TRBJ2-7, with TRBD2 matching over 8 bases. This CDR3 has 16 amino acids. Germline CDR1 is KGHSH and CDR2 is LQKENI. J lost 1 base, V lost 2 bases, and 7 bases had no gene match.

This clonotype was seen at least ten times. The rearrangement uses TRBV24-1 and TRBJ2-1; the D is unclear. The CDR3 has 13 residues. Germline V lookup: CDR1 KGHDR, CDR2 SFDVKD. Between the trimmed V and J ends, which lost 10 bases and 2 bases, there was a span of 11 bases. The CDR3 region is CATRTGPYNEQFF. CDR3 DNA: TGTGCCACGCGGACCGGCCCCTACAATGAGCAGTTCTTC.

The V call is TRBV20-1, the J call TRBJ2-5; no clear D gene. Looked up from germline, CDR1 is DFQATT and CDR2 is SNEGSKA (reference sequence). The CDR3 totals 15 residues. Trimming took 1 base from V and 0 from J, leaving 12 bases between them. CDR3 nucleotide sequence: TGCAGTGCTAGAGCCGTTTCTGAGTACCAAGAGACCCAGTACTTC. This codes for CSARAVSEYQETQYF.

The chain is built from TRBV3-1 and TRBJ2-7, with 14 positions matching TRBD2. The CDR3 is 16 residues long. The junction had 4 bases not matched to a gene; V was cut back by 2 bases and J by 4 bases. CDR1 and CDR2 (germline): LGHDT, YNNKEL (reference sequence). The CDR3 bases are TGTGCCAGCAGCCAACCTGGGACTAGCGGGGGATACGAGCAGTACTTC. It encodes CASSQPGTSGGYEQYF.

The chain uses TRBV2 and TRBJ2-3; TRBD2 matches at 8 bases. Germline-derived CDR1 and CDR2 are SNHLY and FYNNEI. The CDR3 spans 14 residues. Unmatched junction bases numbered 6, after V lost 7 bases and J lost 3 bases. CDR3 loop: CASNLAGYTDTQYF. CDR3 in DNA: TGTGCCAGCAACCTAGCGGGCTATACAGATACGCAGTATTTT.

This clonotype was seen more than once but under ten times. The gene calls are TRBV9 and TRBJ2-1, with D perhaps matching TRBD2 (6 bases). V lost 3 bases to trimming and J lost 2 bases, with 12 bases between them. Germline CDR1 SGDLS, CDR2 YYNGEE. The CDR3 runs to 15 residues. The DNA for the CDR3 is TGTGCCAGCAGCGATGGTAGCGGAACCTACAATGAGCAGTTCTTC. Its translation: CASSDGSGTYNEQFF. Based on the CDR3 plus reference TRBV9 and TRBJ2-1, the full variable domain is DSGVTQTPKHLITATGQRVTLRCSPRSGDLSVYWYQQSLDQGLQFLIQYYNGEERAKGNILERFSAQQFPDLHSELNLSSLELGDSALYFCASSDGSGTYNEQFFGPGTRLTVL.

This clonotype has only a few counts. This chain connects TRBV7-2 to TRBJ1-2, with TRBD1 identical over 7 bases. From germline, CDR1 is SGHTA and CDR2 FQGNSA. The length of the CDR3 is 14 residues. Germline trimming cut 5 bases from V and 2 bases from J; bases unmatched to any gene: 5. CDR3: CASSPVGGNYGYTF. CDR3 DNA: TGTGCCAGCAGCCCAGTAGGGGGCAACTATGGCTACACCTTC.

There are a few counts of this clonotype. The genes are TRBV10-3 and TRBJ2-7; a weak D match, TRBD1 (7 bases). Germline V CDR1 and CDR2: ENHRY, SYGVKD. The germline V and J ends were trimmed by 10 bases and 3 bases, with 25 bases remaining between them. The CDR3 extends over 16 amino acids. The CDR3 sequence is CATGGGGTTSVYEQYF. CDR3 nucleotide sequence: TGTGCCACAGGGGGTGGGGGGACAACATCCGTCTACGAGCAGTACTTC.

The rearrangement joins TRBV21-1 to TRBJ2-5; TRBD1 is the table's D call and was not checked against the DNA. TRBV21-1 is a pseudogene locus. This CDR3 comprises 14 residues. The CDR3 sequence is CASSKGGQGETQYF. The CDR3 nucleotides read TGTGCCAGCAGCAAAGGGGGACAGGGAGAGACCCAGTACTTC.

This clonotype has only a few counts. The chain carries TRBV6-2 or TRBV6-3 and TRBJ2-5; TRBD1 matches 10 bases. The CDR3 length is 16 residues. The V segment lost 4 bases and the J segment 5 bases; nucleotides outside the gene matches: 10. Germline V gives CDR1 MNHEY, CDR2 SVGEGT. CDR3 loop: CASSSRQGAGRETQYF. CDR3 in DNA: TGTGCCAGCAGTTCCCGACAGGGGGCGGGTCGGGAGACCCAGTACTTC.

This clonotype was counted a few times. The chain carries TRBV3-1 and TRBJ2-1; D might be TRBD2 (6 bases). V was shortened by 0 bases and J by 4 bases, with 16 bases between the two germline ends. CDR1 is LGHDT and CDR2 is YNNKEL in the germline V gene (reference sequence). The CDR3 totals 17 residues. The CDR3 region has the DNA TGTGCCAGCAGCCAAGATCGCGGCGGGGTCCCTTACAATGAGCAGTTCTTC. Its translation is CASSQDRGGVPYNEQFF.